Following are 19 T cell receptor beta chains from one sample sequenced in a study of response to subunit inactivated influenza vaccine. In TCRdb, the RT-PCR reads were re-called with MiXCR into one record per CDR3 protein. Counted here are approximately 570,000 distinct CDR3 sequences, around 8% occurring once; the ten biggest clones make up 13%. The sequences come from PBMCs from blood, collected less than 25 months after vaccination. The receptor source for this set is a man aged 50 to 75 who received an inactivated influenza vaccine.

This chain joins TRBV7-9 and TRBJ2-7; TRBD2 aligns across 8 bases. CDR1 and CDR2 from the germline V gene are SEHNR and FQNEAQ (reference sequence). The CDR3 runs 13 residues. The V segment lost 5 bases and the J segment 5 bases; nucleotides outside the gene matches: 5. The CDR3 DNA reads TGTGCCAGCAGCCCGGGGGGGGGCAACGAGCAGTACTTC. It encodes CASSPGGGNEQYF.

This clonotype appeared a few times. CDR3 nucleotides: TGTGCCAGCAGCAAATTTAACCTAGCGGGAACCGAGGAGCTGTTTTTT. Amino acid sequence: CASSKFNLAGTEELFF. This chain uses TRBV21-1 with TRBJ2-2; the D call TRBD2 from the table was never checked on the DNA. TRBV21-1 represents a pseudogene. The CDR3 runs 16 residues.

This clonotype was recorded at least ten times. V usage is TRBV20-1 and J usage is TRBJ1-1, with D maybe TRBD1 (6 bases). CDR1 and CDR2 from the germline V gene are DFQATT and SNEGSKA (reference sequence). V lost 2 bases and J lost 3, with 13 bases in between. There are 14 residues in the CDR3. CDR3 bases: TGCAGTGCTAGAAAGGGGGGGCTGGACACTGAAGCTTTCTTT. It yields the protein CSARKGGLDTEAFF.

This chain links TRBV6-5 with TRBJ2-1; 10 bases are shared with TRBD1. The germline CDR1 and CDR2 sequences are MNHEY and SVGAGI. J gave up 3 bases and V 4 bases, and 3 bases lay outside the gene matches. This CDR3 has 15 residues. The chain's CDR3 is CASSSWTGGYNEQFF. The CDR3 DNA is TGTGCCAGCAGTTCCTGGACAGGGGGCTACAATGAGCAGTTCTTC.

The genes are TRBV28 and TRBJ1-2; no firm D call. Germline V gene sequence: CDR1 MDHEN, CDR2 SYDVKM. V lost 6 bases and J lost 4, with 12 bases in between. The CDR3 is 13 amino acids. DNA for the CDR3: TGTGCCAGCAGGTCTGCGGGCTTCTATGGCTACACCTTC. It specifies CASRSAGFYGYTF.

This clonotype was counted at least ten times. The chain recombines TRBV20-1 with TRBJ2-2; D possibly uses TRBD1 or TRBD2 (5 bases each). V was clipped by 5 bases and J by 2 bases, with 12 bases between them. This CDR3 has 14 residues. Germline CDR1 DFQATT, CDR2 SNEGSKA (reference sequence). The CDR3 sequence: CSAAGTVNTGELFF. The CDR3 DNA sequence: TGCAGTGCTGCCGGGACCGTTAACACCGGGGAGCTGTTTTTT.

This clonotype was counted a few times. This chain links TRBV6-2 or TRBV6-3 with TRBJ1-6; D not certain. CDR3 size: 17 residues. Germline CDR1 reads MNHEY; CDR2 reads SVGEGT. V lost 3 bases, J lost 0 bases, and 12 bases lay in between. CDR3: CASSYGRRSSYNSPLHF. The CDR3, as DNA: TGTGCCAGCAGTTATGGGCGAAGGAGCTCCTATAATTCACCCCTCCACTTT.

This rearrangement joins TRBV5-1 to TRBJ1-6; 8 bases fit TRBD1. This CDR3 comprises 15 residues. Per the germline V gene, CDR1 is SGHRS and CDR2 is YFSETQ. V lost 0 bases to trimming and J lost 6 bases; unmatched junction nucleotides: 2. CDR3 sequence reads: CASSLGTGSNSPLHF. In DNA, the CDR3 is TGCGCCAGCAGCTTGGGGACAGGGAGTAATTCACCCCTCCACTTT.

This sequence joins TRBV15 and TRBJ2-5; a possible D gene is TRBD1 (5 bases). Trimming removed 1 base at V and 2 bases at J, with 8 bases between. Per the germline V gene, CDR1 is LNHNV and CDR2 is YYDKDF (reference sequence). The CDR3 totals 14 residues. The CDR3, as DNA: TGTGCCACCAGCAGAGGCAGGGCACAAGAGACCCAGTACTTC. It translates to CATSRGRAQETQYF.

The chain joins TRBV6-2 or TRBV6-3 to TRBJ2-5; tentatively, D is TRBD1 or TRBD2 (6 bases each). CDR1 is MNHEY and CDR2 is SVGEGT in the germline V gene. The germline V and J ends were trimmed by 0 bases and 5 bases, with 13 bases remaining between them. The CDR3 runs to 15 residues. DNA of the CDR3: TGTGCCAGCAGTTACTCGATAGGGGGGCAGGAGACCCAGTACTTC. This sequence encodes CASSYSIGGQETQYF.

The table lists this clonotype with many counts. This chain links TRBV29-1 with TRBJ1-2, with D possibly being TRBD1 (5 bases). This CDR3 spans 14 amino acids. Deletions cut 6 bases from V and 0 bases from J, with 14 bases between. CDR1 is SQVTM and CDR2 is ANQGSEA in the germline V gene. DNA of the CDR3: TGCAGCGTCTCGAGACAGACTACTAACTATGGCTACACCTTC. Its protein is CSVSRQTTNYGYTF.

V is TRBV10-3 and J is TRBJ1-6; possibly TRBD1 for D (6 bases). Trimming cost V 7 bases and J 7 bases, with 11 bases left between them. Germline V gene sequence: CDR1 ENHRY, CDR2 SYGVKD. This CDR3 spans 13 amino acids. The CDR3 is CAITPDRNSPLHF. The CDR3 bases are TGTGCCATCACTCCGGACAGAAATTCACCCCTCCACTTT.

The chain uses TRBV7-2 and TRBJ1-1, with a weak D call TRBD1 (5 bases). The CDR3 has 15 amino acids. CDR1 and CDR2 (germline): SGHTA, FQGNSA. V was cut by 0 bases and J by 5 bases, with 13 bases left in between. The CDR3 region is CASSLAAGRGTEAFF. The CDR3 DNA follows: TGTGCCAGCAGCTTAGCAGCAGGAAGGGGAACTGAAGCTTTCTTT.

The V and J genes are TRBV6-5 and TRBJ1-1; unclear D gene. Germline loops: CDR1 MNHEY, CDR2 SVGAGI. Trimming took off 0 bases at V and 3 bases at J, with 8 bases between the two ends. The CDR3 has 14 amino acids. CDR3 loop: CASSYSAVHTEAFF. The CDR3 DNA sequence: TGTGCCAGCAGTTACTCCGCAGTACACACTGAAGCTTTCTTT.

As DNA, the CDR3 is TGTGCCAGCAGTTACTCGGCCTCGCAGGGAGGAAAGGATGGCTACACCTTC. It translates to CASSYSASQGGKDGYTF. V is TRBV6-5 and J is TRBJ1-2; a possible D gene is TRBD1 (5 bases). Germline CDR1 is MNHEY and CDR2 is SVGAGI. The length of the CDR3 is 17 residues. The ends were cut back, 0 bases at V and 6 bases at J, with 20 bases in the middle.

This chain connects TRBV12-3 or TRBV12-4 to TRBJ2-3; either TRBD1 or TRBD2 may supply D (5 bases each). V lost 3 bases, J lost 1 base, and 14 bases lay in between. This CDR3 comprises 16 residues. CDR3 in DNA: TGTGCCAGCAGTTTCGTTTTGGGGACCGGCACAGATACGCAGTATTTT. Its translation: CASSFVLGTGTDTQYF.

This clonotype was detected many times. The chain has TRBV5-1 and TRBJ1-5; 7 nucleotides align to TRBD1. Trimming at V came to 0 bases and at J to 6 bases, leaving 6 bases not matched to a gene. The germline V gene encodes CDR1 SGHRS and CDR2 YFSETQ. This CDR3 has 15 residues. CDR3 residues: CASSLGGQPGQPQHF. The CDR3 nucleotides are TGCGCCAGCAGCTTGGGGGGACAGCCGGGTCAGCCCCAGCATTTT.

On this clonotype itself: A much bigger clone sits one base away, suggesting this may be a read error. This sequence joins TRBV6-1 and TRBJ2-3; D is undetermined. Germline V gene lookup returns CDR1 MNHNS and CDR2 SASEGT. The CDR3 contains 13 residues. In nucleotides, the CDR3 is TGTGCCAGCAGTGAATCCGCTGGGGATACGCACTATTTT. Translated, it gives CASSESAGDTHYF.

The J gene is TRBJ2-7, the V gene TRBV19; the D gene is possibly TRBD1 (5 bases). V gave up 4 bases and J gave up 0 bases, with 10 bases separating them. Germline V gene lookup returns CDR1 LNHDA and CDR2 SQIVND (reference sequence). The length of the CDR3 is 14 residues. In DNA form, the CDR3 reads TGTGCCAGTAGTAAGGGGCAGGCCTCCTACGAGCAGTACTTC. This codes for CASSKGQASYEQYF. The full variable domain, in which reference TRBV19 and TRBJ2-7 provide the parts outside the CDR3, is DGGITQSPKYLFRKEGQNVTLSCEQNLNHDAMYWYRQDPGQGLRLIYYSQIVNDFQKGDIAEGYSVSREKKESFPLTVTSAQKNPTAFYLCASSKGQASYEQYFGPGTRLTVT.